These 9 T cell receptor beta chains were all obtained from the same sample, sequenced in a study of T-cell memory formation after mild COVID-19 (dated by TCRdb to about 2021). The library was generated by 5' RACE. Sequenced using an Illumina NovaSeq 6000. TCRdb handled the public reads itself, with Q25 trimming in fastp and clone calling in MiXCR, and kept productive beta chains. Entries are consolidated by CDR3 protein sequence, retaining the most common genes and DNA. The sample contains some 65,000 distinct CDR3 sequences, over 15% of them found a single time. The ten largest clones add up to roughly 30% of the sample. Sequenced material: PBMCs or a T cell subset sorted from them (not recorded which). The receptors here all came from an adult woman who had mild COVID-19 (a few samples of this study predate the infection). The sample titles of this study are shuffled in the database, so cell type and time point are left out; the donor was told from shared clones.

This clonotype showed up just a few times. The V call is TRBV9, the J call TRBJ1-1, with D maybe TRBD1 (6 bases). The germline V gene encodes CDR1 SGDLS and CDR2 YYNGEE. Trimming shortened V by 3 bases and J by 2 bases, and 11 bases separated the two germline ends. The CDR3 extends over 14 amino acids. CDR3 residues: CASSGGGANTEAFF. The CDR3 bases are TGTGCCAGCAGCGGGGGGGGCGCAAACACTGAAGCTTTCTTT. The complete variable domain, with remaining parts taken from reference TRBV9 and TRBJ1-1, reads DSGVTQTPKHLITATGQRVTLRCSPRSGDLSVYWYQQSLDQGLQFLIQYYNGEERAKGNILERFSAQQFPDLHSELNLSSLELGDSALYFCASSGGGANTEAFFGQGTRLTVV.

Only a few counts were recorded for this clonotype. The chain links TRBV5-1 to TRBJ1-1; the match to TRBD1 covers 7 bases. The junction had 10 bases not matched to a gene; V was cut back by 4 bases and J by 4 bases. The germline V gene encodes CDR1 SGHRS and CDR2 YFSETQ. The CDR3 length is 15 residues. The CDR3 DNA is TGCGCCAGCAGCGCGACAACAGGGGACGGCACTGAAGCTTTCTTT. Translation gives CASSATTGDGTEAFF.

This clonotype was recorded a few times. The chain joins TRBV6-4 to TRBJ2-1, with TRBD1 identical over 7 bases. CDR3 length: 14 amino acids. The junction had 6 bases not matched to a gene; V was cut back by 4 bases and J by 6 bases. Germline V gene sequence: CDR1 MRHNA, CDR2 SNTAGT. CDR3 nucleotide sequence: TGTGCCAGCAGTGGGGGGACAGACCCCAATGAGCAGTTCTTC. Translated: CASSGGTDPNEQFF.

The genes are TRBV10-3 and TRBJ2-2; D perhaps matches TRBD2 (5 bases). Trimming pared 8 bases from V and 4 bases from J, leaving 14 bases between. The CDR3 consists of 14 residues. Germline V gene data show CDR1 as ENHRY and CDR2 as SYGVKD. CDR3 DNA sequence: TGTGCCATCGGACCCGACGCGGGCACCGGGGAGCTGTTTTTT. Translated, it gives CAIGPDAGTGELFF.

This chain joins TRBV7-6 and TRBJ2-1, with 9 bases that match TRBD2. Germline loops: CDR1 SGHVS, CDR2 FNYEAQ. The CDR3 runs to 17 residues. The V and J ends lost 5 bases and 1 base, in that order; junction bases with no gene match: 9. CDR3 bases: TGTGCCAGCAGCCCAGCCCCTAGCGGGATATCCTACAATGAGCAGTTCTTC. The encoded protein is CASSPAPSGISYNEQFF. Supplemented by reference TRBV7-6 and TRBJ2-1, the full variable domain reads GAGVSQSPRYKVTKRGQDVALRCDPISGHVSLYWYRQALGQGPEFLTYFNYEAQQDKSGLPNDRFSAERPEGSISTLTIQRTEQRDSAMYRCASSPAPSGISYNEQFFGPGTRLTVL.

This clonotype has a handful of counts. The chain uses TRBV4-1 and TRBJ2-2; no clear D gene. CDR1 and CDR2 from the germline V gene are MGHRA and YSYEKL. The CDR3 totals 15 residues. V dropped 3 bases and J dropped 0 bases, with 8 bases sitting between them. This chain's CDR3 is CASSHKSTNTGELFF. CDR3 DNA sequence: TGCGCCAGCAGCCACAAATCTACGAACACCGGGGAGCTGTTTTTT.

V is TRBV6-5 and J is TRBJ2-7, with 7 bases identical to TRBD2. V lost 0 bases, J lost 9 bases, and 8 bases stayed unmatched. Germline assignment: CDR1 MNHEY and CDR2 SVGAGI. The CDR3 totals 14 residues. For the CDR3, the DNA is TGTGCCAGCAGTTACTCGGGAGGGCGGGACGGGCAGTACTTC. Its protein product is CASSYSGGRDGQYF.

The gene calls are TRBV29-1 and TRBJ1-3; 10 nucleotides line up with TRBD1. Germline trimming cut 2 bases from V and 4 bases from J; bases unmatched to any gene: 5. Germline V lookup: CDR1 SQVTM, CDR2 ANQGSEA. The CDR3 contains 15 residues. The CDR3 loop reads CSVEIPGQGGNTIYF. The CDR3 region has the DNA TGCAGCGTTGAAATCCCGGGACAGGGGGGAAACACCATATATTTT.

The chain links TRBV15 to TRBJ2-7; TRBD1 or TRBD2 may be the D gene (6 bases each). The germline V gene has CDR1 LNHNV and CDR2 YYDKDF (reference sequence). V lost 0 bases and J 5 bases, leaving 14 bases between the germline ends. CDR3 length: 15 amino acids. In DNA, the CDR3 is TGTGCCACCAGCAGAGAGAGGGGGGCCCAACACGAGCAGTACTTC. It encodes CATSRERGAQHEQYF.